Following are 27 T cell receptor beta chains from one sample sequenced in a study of cytomegalovirus exposure and HLA in healthy donors. This PCR relied on a set of 60 Vbeta primers and 13 Jbeta primers. Data came from immunoSEQ multiplex PCR; TCRdb stores just in-frame clones and leaves some out. The repertoire consists of 140,000 to 150,000 clones, with 70% occurring once and the leading ten covering approximately 2.3%. The sample comprised PBMCs. The receptors here all came from a woman in her sixties or seventies in good health and CMV-seropositive.

This sequence joins TRBV11-3 and TRBJ2-3; 7 nucleotides match TRBD1. The trim removed 1 base at V and 0 bases at J, leaving 16 bases unmatched. The germline gives CDR1 SGHNT, CDR2 YENEEA. The CDR3 consists of 20 residues. The CDR3 loop is CASSLGIYRDSYPSTDTQYF. CDR3 nucleotide sequence: TGTGCCAGCAGCTTAGGAATTTACCGGGACAGTTATCCTAGCACAGATACGCAGTATTTT.

There are a few counts of this clone. J is TRBJ2-2 and V is TRBV9; D is undetermined. The CDR3 extends over 16 amino acids. Germline lookup yields CDR1 SGDLS and CDR2 YYNGEE. Trimming shortened V by 0 bases and J by 6 bases, and 15 bases separated the two germline ends. The CDR3 coding sequence is TGTGCCAGCAGCGTAGGAGGAGTCTTCTCACCCGGGGAGCTGTTTTTT. It translates to CASSVGGVFSPGELFF.

The chain uses TRBV5-8 and TRBJ1-3, with D tentatively TRBD1 (5 bases). Trimming shortened V by 4 bases and J by 0 bases, and 11 bases separated the two germline ends. Germline-derived CDR1 and CDR2 are SGHTS and YDEGEE. The CDR3 has 15 residues. The CDR3 spells CASSPLDSSGNTIYF. The CDR3 region has the DNA TGTGCCAGCAGCCCGCTAGACAGCTCTGGAAACACCATATATTTT.

This chain connects TRBV28 to TRBJ2-4; TRBD1 is a possible D gene (5 bases). Germline V gene data show CDR1 as MDHEN and CDR2 as SYDVKM. Trimming shortened V by 2 bases and J by 5 bases, and 7 bases separated the two germline ends. This CDR3 has 13 amino acids. The CDR3 nucleotides read TGTGCCAGCAGTTTAGGGGCCGAAAACATTCAGTACTTC. It yields the protein CASSLGAENIQYF.

This clone came up a few times. The chain joins TRBV30 to TRBJ2-1, with 9 bases aligning to TRBD1. Germline-derived CDR1 and CDR2 are GTSNPN and SVGIG (reference sequence). This CDR3 comprises 13 residues. V shed 6 bases and J 4 bases; nucleotides not matched to a gene: 4. This CDR3 is CACRDRAYNEQFF. DNA for the CDR3: TGTGCCTGTAGGGACAGGGCATACAATGAGCAGTTCTTC. Full variable domain (missing parts from reference TRBV30 and TRBJ2-1): SQTIHQWPATLVQPVGSPLSLECTVEGTSNPNLYWYRQAAGRGLQLLFYSVGIGQISSEVPQNLSASRPQDRQFILSSKKLLLSDSGFYLCACRDRAYNEQFFGPGTRLTVL.

The V call is TRBV5-1, the J call TRBJ2-1; 10 bases are shared with TRBD1. The CDR3 has 15 residues. Germline V CDR1 and CDR2: SGHRS, YFSETQ. Unmatched junction bases numbered 10, after V lost 4 bases and J lost 9 bases. For the CDR3, the DNA is TGCGCCAGCAGCCTAGGGGGGACAGGGGTTTCTGAGCAGTTCTTC. It yields the protein CASSLGGTGVSEQFF.

The rearrangement uses TRBV28 and TRBJ1-1; 7 bases align to TRBD1. Germline V lookup: CDR1 MDHEN, CDR2 SYDVKM. With 6 bases clipped from V and 4 bases from J, the junction kept 11 bases outside the gene matches. This CDR3 is 15 amino acids long. CDR3 bases: TGTGCCAGCAGCCCGGGACAGCGCGACGGCACTGAAGCTTTCTTT. Its protein is CASSPGQRDGTEAFF.

The chain employs TRBV4-1 and TRBJ1-3, with D unclear. Between the trimmed V and J ends, which lost 1 base and 0 bases, there was a span of 10 bases. CDR1 is MGHRA and CDR2 is YSYEKL in the germline V gene. The CDR3 is 16 amino acids. CDR3 DNA: TGCGCCAGCAGCCAAGTCAGCGGTAACTCTGGAAACACCATATATTTT. Its protein is CASSQVSGNSGNTIYF.

The chain is built from TRBV6-6 and TRBJ2-7, with D possibly matching TRBD1 (5 bases). The V end lost 6 bases, the J end lost 4 bases, and 13 bases lay between the germline ends. Germline values: CDR1 MNHNY, CDR2 SVGAGI (reference sequence). This CDR3 is built from 13 residues. The CDR3 loop is CASSPPPGYEQYF. The CDR3 region has the DNA TGTGCCAGCAGCCCCCCCCCAGGGTACGAGCAGTACTTC.

This sequence joins TRBV5-1 and TRBJ1-4, with 10 bases fitting TRBD1. Germline CDR1 and CDR2: SGHRS and YFSETQ. This CDR3 comprises 15 residues. The ends lost 4 bases at V and 4 bases at J; junction bases unmatched: 4. CDR3 nucleotides: TGCGCCAGCAGCATCGGGACAGGGGTTAATGAAAAACTGTTTTTT. It is translated as CASSIGTGVNEKLFF.

This chain links TRBV28 with TRBJ1-2; D is unclear. Trimming stripped 11 bases from V and 6 bases from J, with 19 bases between. This CDR3 has 13 amino acids. Per the germline V gene, CDR1 is MDHEN and CDR2 is SYDVKM. The CDR3 spells CASSPPRGNGYTF. CDR3 coding DNA: TGTGCCTCCTCTCCCCCCCGCGGGAATGGCTACACCTTC.

The table lists this clone with a few counts. This chain joins TRBV5-1 and TRBJ2-1, with unresolved D. The CDR3 is 13 residues long. Germline V lookup: CDR1 SGHRS, CDR2 YFSETQ. V was cut by 0 bases and J by 4 bases, with 5 bases left in between. The CDR3 DNA is TGCGCCAGCAGCTTGGACAAGTACAATGAGCAGTTCTTC. Its translation is CASSLDKYNEQFF.

The V call is TRBV2, the J call TRBJ1-5, with D possibly matching TRBD1 (6 bases). V was shortened by 9 bases and J by 1 base, with 16 bases between the two germline ends. Germline V CDR1 and CDR2: SNHLY, FYNNEI. The CDR3 is 15 residues long. The CDR3 nucleotides are TGTGCCAGTAAGACACAGGGTATAAGCAATCAGCCCCAGCATTTT. This sequence encodes CASKTQGISNQPQHF.

V gene TRBV29-1 combines with J gene TRBJ2-2; 11 nucleotides align to TRBD1. The V and J ends lost 2 bases and 8 bases, in that order; junction bases with no gene match: 7. The CDR3 spans 15 residues. Germline V gene sequence: CDR1 SQVTM, CDR2 ANQGSEA. CDR3 protein: CSVEQDRGRAGELFF. Written as DNA, the CDR3 is TGCAGCGTTGAACAGGACAGGGGGCGAGCAGGGGAGCTGTTTTTT.

A few counts support this clone. The J gene is TRBJ1-2, the V gene TRBV7-2, with no clear D. This CDR3 comprises 15 residues. V lost 1 base to trimming and J lost 4 bases, with 13 bases between them. Looked up from germline, CDR1 is SGHTA and CDR2 is FQGNSA. CDR3 residues: CASSLGRGSSYGYTF. In DNA form, the CDR3 reads TGTGCCAGCAGCTTAGGTCGGGGTTCCAGCTATGGCTACACCTTC.

The genes are TRBV5-1 and TRBJ2-7; the D is unclear. The CDR3 has 14 residues. Germline V gene sequence: CDR1 SGHRS, CDR2 YFSETQ. Trimming took 4 bases from V and 3 from J, leaving 14 bases between them. The CDR3 sequence: CASSPTQLRYEQYF. CDR3 DNA sequence: TGCGCCAGCAGCCCGACACAACTTCGCTACGAGCAGTACTTC.

J is TRBJ2-1 and V is TRBV19; TRBD1 is a possible D gene (5 bases). The germline V gene encodes CDR1 LNHDA and CDR2 SQIVND (reference sequence). The length of the CDR3 is 14 residues. V was trimmed by 3 bases and J by 1 base, leaving 7 bases between them. The CDR3 spells CASSIRGSYNEQFF. The CDR3 DNA sequence: TGTGCCAGTAGTATTAGGGGATCCTACAATGAGCAGTTCTTC.

This sequence joins TRBV7-2 and TRBJ2-3, with D maybe TRBD1 (5 bases). Trimming took 3 bases from V and 5 from J, leaving 15 bases between them. Germline values: CDR1 SGHTA, CDR2 FQGNSA. The CDR3 runs 15 residues. The CDR3 DNA sequence: TGTGCCAGCAGCTTCAGATTCAGGGAAGGAGATACGCAGTATTTT. Protein product: CASSFRFREGDTQYF. Looking up the rest from reference TRBV7-2 and TRBJ2-3 gives the full variable domain: GAGVSQSPSNKVTEKGKDVELRCDPISGHTALYWYRQSLGQGLEFLIYFQGNSAPDKSGLPSDRFSAERTGGSVSTLTIQRTQQEDSAVYLCASSFRFREGDTQYFGPGTRLTVL.

There are a few counts of this clone. This rearrangement joins TRBV5-6 to TRBJ1-1; D is perhaps TRBD1 (6 bases). CDR1 is SGHDT, CDR2 YYEEEE, per germline. The CDR3 extends over 14 amino acids. The ends were cut back, 2 bases at V and 1 base at J, with 9 bases in the middle. The DNA for the CDR3 is TGTGCCAGCAGCTTCGGACAGAGGAACACTGAAGCTTTCTTT. It translates to CASSFGQRNTEAFF.

The chain employs TRBV5-1 and TRBJ1-1, with D perhaps TRBD1 (6 bases). CDR3 size: 14 residues. Germline CDR1 and CDR2: SGHRS and YFSETQ. Trimming cost V 4 bases and J 1 base, with 11 bases left between them. The CDR3 coding sequence is TGCGCCAGCAGCACGTTACAGGGGAACACTGAAGCTTTCTTT. Translated: CASSTLQGNTEAFF. Supplemented by reference TRBV5-1 and TRBJ1-1, the full variable domain reads KAGVTQTPRYLIKTRGQQVTLSCSPISGHRSVSWYQQTPGQGLQFLFEYFSETQRNKGNFPGRFSGRQFSNSRSEMNVSTLELGDSALYLCASSTLQGNTEAFFGQGTRLTVV.

J is TRBJ1-1 and V is TRBV5-6; a weak D match, TRBD1 (5 bases). This CDR3 region has 14 residues. Trimming cost V 2 bases and J 1 base, with 9 bases left between them. Germline V gives CDR1 SGHDT, CDR2 YYEEEE. The CDR3 coding sequence is TGTGCCAGCAGCTTAACAGGAAGGAACACTGAAGCTTTCTTT. Encoded protein: CASSLTGRNTEAFF.

This rearrangement joins TRBV2 to TRBJ2-5; maybe TRBD2 (7 bases). The J call may be faulty, since TRBJ2-7 better matches the DNA end. Per germline, CDR1 SNHLY and CDR2 FYNNEI. There are 14 residues in the CDR3. CDR3 coding DNA: TGTGCCAGCAAGGGGGGCGGGAGTTCCTACGAGCAGTACTTC. This gives the protein CASKGGGSSYEQYF.

A note on this clone: The same CDR3 arises from other DNA sequences in this sample as well. The chain is built from TRBV10-3 and TRBJ2-7; 8 bases fit TRBD1. The CDR3 loop spans 13 amino acids. The V gene's germline CDR1 is ENHRY and CDR2 SYGVKD. J lost 3 bases, V lost 9 bases, and 7 bases had no gene match. The CDR3 DNA follows: TGTGCCATTACCCCCGACAGGGGCTACGAGCAGTACTTC. It specifies CAITPDRGYEQYF.

V is TRBV6-5 and J is TRBJ1-3; D might be TRBD1 (5 bases). The length of the CDR3 is 14 residues. Trimming removed 7 bases at V and 0 bases at J, with 10 bases between. Germline CDR1 reads MNHEY; CDR2 reads SVGAGI. CDR3 residues: CASKGGGSGNTIYF. The CDR3 nucleotides read TGTGCCAGCAAGGGCGGGGGCTCTGGAAACACCATATATTTT.

The V call is TRBV4-1, the J call TRBJ2-7; tentatively, D is TRBD2 (6 bases). Trimming removed 5 bases at V and 4 bases at J, with 18 bases between. The CDR3 contains 15 residues. Germline-derived CDR1 and CDR2 are MGHRA and YSYEKL. The CDR3 here is CASSSRENEGYEQYF. Written as DNA, the CDR3 is TGCGCCAGCAGCTCCCGGGAGAACGAGGGATACGAGCAGTACTTC.

The rearrangement links TRBV6-1 to TRBJ2-6; D gene unclear. V was pared by 6 bases and J by 0 bases, with 9 bases between. The germline V gene encodes CDR1 MNHNS and CDR2 SASEGT. This CDR3 is built from 15 residues. CDR3 DNA sequence: TGTGCCAGCAGACTCAGGAACTCTGGGGCCAACGTCCTGACTTTC. Its translation: CASRLRNSGANVLTF.

This chain's CDR3 is CASSDSAEYNEQFF. The CDR3, as DNA: TGTGCCAGCAGTGACTCGGCGGAGTACAATGAGCAGTTCTTC. This rearrangement joins TRBV6-4 to TRBJ2-1; no reliable D call. The CDR3 is made up of 14 amino acids. Germline V CDR1 and CDR2: MRHNA, SNTAGT. V lost 0 bases and J 4 bases, leaving 7 bases between the germline ends.